The 10 T cell receptor beta chains below come from one sample, sequenced in a study of T-cell reconstitution after alpha-beta-depleted transplantation in children. As it was prepared, the TCRbeta library received unique molecular identifiers. TCRdb reprocessed the PCR reads with MiXCR, giving one entry per CDR3 protein. The sample shows 200,000 to 250,000 distinct CDR3 sequences, roughly 8.1% of them seen only once. This material consisted of PBMCs, mostly from graft donor cells, taken 360 days after TCRalphabeta/CD19-depleted stem cell transplant. Receptors were obtained from a male patient under 10 years old who had a stem cell transplant for acute myeloid leukemia, so the T cells may come from the graft donor.

This clonotype was picked up many times. The chain carries TRBV12-3 or TRBV12-4 and TRBJ2-1; the D gene is possibly TRBD2 (5 bases). Trimming stripped 3 bases from V and 3 bases from J, with 12 bases between. This CDR3 has 15 amino acids. The CDR3 DNA reads as TGTGCCAGCAGTTTCGGGGTAAGGGTCTACAATGAGCAGTTCTTC. Translation gives CASSFGVRVYNEQFF.

In its sample, this clonotype was seen many times. The chain combines TRBV12-3 or TRBV12-4 with TRBJ2-6; no reliable D call. The V gene lost 0 bases and the J gene lost 1 base, with 1 base spanning the gap. The CDR3 runs to 14 residues. The DNA of the CDR3 is TGTGCCAGCAGTTTAGCTTCTGGGGCCAACGTCCTGACTTTC. As protein: CASSLASGANVLTF.

This chain uses TRBV9 with TRBJ2-2; D is possibly TRBD1 (5 bases). Per germline, CDR1 SGDLS and CDR2 YYNGEE. There are 14 residues in the CDR3. V was shortened by 0 bases and J by 5 bases, with 8 bases between the two germline ends. The CDR3 DNA reads as TGTGCCAGCAGCGTAGTAGGGGTAACCGGGGAGCTGTTTTTT. This gives the protein CASSVVGVTGELFF.

The chain carries TRBV10-3 and TRBJ2-2; 9 bases are shared with TRBD1. The CDR3 has 15 amino acids. With 10 bases clipped from V and 6 bases from J, the junction kept 12 bases outside the gene matches. Germline CDR1 reads ENHRY; CDR2 reads SYGVKD. CDR3 loop: CATAPPGQGAGELFF. CDR3 bases: TGTGCCACCGCCCCGCCGGGACAGGGTGCCGGGGAGCTGTTTTTT.

This clonotype was counted many times. The chain employs TRBV9 and TRBJ2-1; 11 bases are shared with TRBD2. The V segment lost 0 bases and the J segment 0 bases; nucleotides outside the gene matches: 8. Germline loops: CDR1 SGDLS, CDR2 YYNGEE. The CDR3 is 19 amino acids. CDR3 coding DNA: TGTGCCAGCAGCGTAGCTGGGCTAGCGGGGGGCCTCTCCTACAATGAGCAGTTCTTC. Translating gives CASSVAGLAGGLSYNEQFF.

This clonotype appeared a few times. V is TRBV7-2 and J is TRBJ2-1; D gene ambiguous. The CDR3 extends over 16 amino acids. Germline V CDR1 and CDR2: SGHTA, FQGNSA. Trimming pared 5 bases from V and 0 bases from J, leaving 14 bases between. The CDR3 spells CASSLAFSSSYNEQFF. In DNA form, the CDR3 reads TGTGCCAGCAGCCTCGCTTTTTCGAGCTCCTACAATGAGCAGTTCTTC.

This chain uses TRBV18 with TRBJ1-5; 9 nucleotides align to TRBD1. This CDR3 region has 15 residues. V shed 3 bases, J shed 6 bases, and the junction held 6 bases outside the gene matches. The germline gives CDR1 KGHSH, CDR2 LQKENI. The CDR3 here is CASSPVGQGRQPQHF. CDR3 bases: TGTGCCAGCTCACCCGTAGGACAGGGGCGTCAGCCCCAGCATTTT. Full variable domain (missing parts from reference TRBV18 and TRBJ1-5): NAGVMQNPRHLVRRRGQEARLRCSPMKGHSHVYWYRQLPEEGLKFMVYLQKENIIDESGMPKERFSAEFPKEGPSILRIQQVVRGDSAAYFCASSPVGQGRQPQHFGDGTRLSIL.

This clonotype was observed many times. The chain employs TRBV12-3 or TRBV12-4 and TRBJ2-2; D might be TRBD1 (5 bases). This CDR3 is built from 12 residues. Trimming pared 6 bases from V and 8 bases from J, leaving 10 bases between. The CDR3 DNA reads as TGTGCCAGCAGACAGGACCCTGGGGAGCTGTTTTTT. As protein: CASRQDPGELFF.

In its sample, this clonotype was seen many times. The chain has TRBV7-2 and TRBJ1-1; a possible D gene is TRBD1 (6 bases). This CDR3 is 14 amino acids long. V lost 5 bases, J lost 3 bases, and 13 bases lay in between. CDR1 is SGHTA, CDR2 FQGNSA, per germline. CDR3 region: CASSLIQGYTEAFF. The DNA for the CDR3 is TGTGCCAGCAGCCTAATACAGGGATACACTGAAGCTTTCTTT.

This clonotype was seen many times. The V gene is TRBV20-1, the J gene TRBJ2-7; TRBD1 matches 8 bases. Germline lookup yields CDR1 DFQATT and CDR2 SNEGSKA (reference sequence). The CDR3 is 14 amino acids. V trimming: 2 bases; J trimming: 1 base; junction bases outside the gene matches: 4. The CDR3 DNA follows: TGCAGTGCTAGATACGGGACAGGATCCTACGAGCAGTACTTC. It specifies CSARYGTGSYEQYF.